Listed below are T cell receptor beta chains from one sample, sequenced in a study of patients and donors after allogeneic stem cell transplantation. Each CDR3 protein is one row after TCRdb ran MiXCR on the RT-PCR reads. This table holds 150,000 to 200,000 distinct CDR3 sequences, more than 35% found once. The sample comprised blood, either unsorted or a sorted T cell fraction (not recorded which). The receptors here all came from a human donor who was either an allogeneic HSCT recipient or a stem cell or donor lymphocyte infusion donor (not recorded which). It is not recorded whose cells these are; they may come from a transplant donor. The CDR3 runs from the conserved cysteine through the conserved F or W. D genes are given only for firm matches. Rows may omit the clone size; those that give it use once, few, many or a size class.

clone_size,j_call,d_call,v_call,cdr3_nt,cdr3_aa
.,TRBJ1-4,.,TRBV21-1,TGTGCCAGACAAGACAATGATGAAAAACTGTTTTTT,CARQDNDEKLFF
.,TRBJ2-7,.,TRBV30,TGTGCCTGGAGCGTACTGTTATTCCGGTCCGAGCAGTACTTC,CAWSVLLFRSEQYF
.,TRBJ1-2,.,TRBV7-9,TGTGCCAGCAGCAGGACCGGGACGCATGGCTATGGCTACACCTTC,CASSRTGTHGYGYTF
.,TRBJ2-3,.,TRBV7-6,TGTGCCAGCAGCTTAGAGGACTGGCCTTATACGCAGTATTTT,CASSLEDWPYTQYF
few,TRBJ2-5,.,TRBV19,TGTGCCAGCACCCCCCTAGTGGGCGGCGAGACCCAGTACTTC,CASTPLVGGETQYF
.,TRBJ2-7,TRBD1,TRBV6-2/TRBV6-3,TGTGCCAGCACCTCATTCCCGGACAGGGCAGAGCAGTACTTC,CASTSFPDRAEQYF
few,TRBJ1-5,.,TRBV6-2/TRBV6-3,TGTGCCAGCAGACCTGGGACCGCCTGGGGCAATCAGCCCCAGCATTTT,CASRPGTAWGNQPQHF
.,TRBJ1-5,.,TRBV6-6,TGTGCCAGCACTCACTTTAGGGATTATAGCAATCAGCCCCAGCATTTT,CASTHFRDYSNQPQHF
.,TRBJ2-3,TRBD2,TRBV20-1,TGCAGTGCTAGACATGTGGGACTAGCGGCCACAGATACGCAGTATTTT,CSARHVGLAATDTQYF
.,TRBJ2-3,TRBD1,TRBV7-3,TGTGCCAGCAGCTTGGGGACAGGCACAGATACGCAGTATTTT,CASSLGTGTDTQYF
few,TRBJ2-5,.,TRBV5-6,TGTGCCAGCAGCTTAAGTCCGAGGGAACAAGAGACCCAGTACTTC,CASSLSPREQETQYF
few,TRBJ2-1,TRBD1,TRBV7-3,TGTGCCAGCAGCTTGGACAGGGGGGTAGATGAGCAGTTCTTC,CASSLDRGVDEQFF
.,TRBJ1-4,.,TRBV10-2,TGCGCCAGCAGCCCAGGGTCAACTAATGAAAATCTGTTTTTT,CASSPGSTNENLFF
.,TRBJ1-3,.,TRBV28,TGTGCCAGCAGTTTAGGGGGGCCTGGAAACACCATATATTTT,CASSLGGPGNTIYF
.,TRBJ2-1,TRBD2,TRBV10-3,TGTGCCATCAGTGAGAGCGGGAGATCTGAGCAGTTCTTC,CAISESGRSEQFF
.,TRBJ1-5,.,TRBV2,TGTGCCAGCAGTGCGGGGGTACAGGGTAATCAGCCCCAGCATTTT,CASSAGVQGNQPQHF
.,TRBJ1-3,.,TRBV7-3,TGTGCCAGCAGCTACAGGGAAAATAGAAACACCATATATTTT,CASSYRENRNTIYF
.,TRBJ1-5,.,TRBV28,TGTGCCAGCAGTCCTCAGGGAGTATCCAATCAGCCCCAGCATTTT,CASSPQGVSNQPQHF
.,TRBJ1-2,TRBD1,TRBV24-1,TGTGCCACCAGTGGGGACAGGGTATCGAGTGGCTATGGCTACACCTTC,CATSGDRVSSGYGYTF
.,TRBJ2-1,.,TRBV9,TGTGCCAGCAGCGTATTGATGGGAGCGTACAATGAGCAGTTCTTC,CASSVLMGAYNEQFF
.,TRBJ2-3,.,TRBV7-8,TGTGCCAGCAGCTTAGAGGGGGGGAGGGCGGAGACGCAGTATTTT,CASSLEGGRAETQYF
few,TRBJ1-2,.,TRBV28,TGTGCCAGCAGTCCCCCCGGGGGCGGGTATTATGGCTACACCTTC,CASSPPGGGYYGYTF
.,TRBJ1-1,.,TRBV30,TGTGCCTGGACCAATCCGGGGGTTGAAGCTTTCTTT,CAWTNPGVEAFF
.,TRBJ1-1,.,TRBV2,TGTGCCAGCAGTGCCCGGGAGAACACTGAAGCTTTCTTT,CASSARENTEAFF
few,TRBJ1-1,.,TRBV5-1,TGCGCCAGCAGCTTCGGAGGGAGAGGGACTGAAGCTTTCTTT,CASSFGGRGTEAFF
.,TRBJ1-1,.,TRBV29-1,TGCAGCGTATGGGGACTCCTGAACACTGAAGCTTTCTTT,CSVWGLLNTEAFF
many,TRBJ2-1,.,TRBV12-3/TRBV12-4,TGTGCCAGCAGACCTCAATACAATGAGCAGTTCTTC,CASRPQYNEQFF
.,TRBJ2-2,TRBD2,TRBV4-2,TGTGCCAGCAGCCAAGATAGGGCTAGCGGGAAGAACACCGGGGAGCTGTTTTTT,CASSQDRASGKNTGELFF
.,TRBJ1-4,.,TRBV4-3,TGCGCCAGCAGCCAAGAGTATGAGGGCTGGGAAAAACTGTTTTTT,CASSQEYEGWEKLFF
few,TRBJ2-1,.,TRBV29-1,TGCAGCGTTGAGGTTAGCGAGTGGCCGTTCTTC,CSVEVSEWPFF
.,TRBJ2-1,TRBD1,TRBV6-6,TGTGCCAGCAGTTTACGTCGGGACAGGGTCACAGGGGATGAGCAGTTCTTC,CASSLRRDRVTGDEQFF
.,TRBJ2-5,.,TRBV6-1,TGTGCCAGCAGTGAAGTAAGGGTTCAGACGGAGACCCAGTACTTC,CASSEVRVQTETQYF
.,TRBJ1-3,.,TRBV2,TGTGCCAGCAGTGAGGAGAGCTCTGGAAACACCATATATTTT,CASSEESSGNTIYF
few,TRBJ1-1,.,TRBV10-3,TGTGCCATCAGCGGAATTAACACTGAAGCTTTCTTT,CAISGINTEAFF
.,TRBJ1-1,.,TRBV7-6,TGTGCCAGCAGCTCAGCCTCCGGGCTATATTCTTGGAAGGGCACTGAAGCTTTCTTT,CASSSASGLYSWKGTEAFF
.,TRBJ2-2,.,TRBV5-1,TGCGCCAGCAGCCGGTACGGAAGGCCCGCGAACACCGGGGAGCTGTTTTTT,CASSRYGRPANTGELFF
once,TRBJ2-2,TRBD2,TRBV5-1,TGCGCCAGCAGCTCGGGACTAGGGGTGACCGGGGAGCTGTTTTTT,CASSSGLGVTGELFF
.,TRBJ1-1,TRBD1,TRBV12-3/TRBV12-4,TGTGCCAGCAGTTTAATAGGACAGGGAAGCACTGAAGCTTTCTTT,CASSLIGQGSTEAFF